This T cell receptor (beta chain) stems from a study of blood T cell repertoires in COVID-19. Whole-study context: Researchers got acute and convalescent COVID-19 samples from the United States, Italy and Spain.

Clones were sequenced by immunoSEQ multiplex PCR, and TCRdb holds only the in-frame ones, with some missing. Of around 82,000 clones in the sample, 75% to 90% were seen once. Seattle-derived patients entered the study during active infection and were followed longitudinally. Germline CDR1 MNHNY, CDR2 SVGAGI (reference sequence). Trimming shortened V by 10 bases and J by 3 bases, and 9 bases separated the two germline ends. This CDR3 has 11 residues. The clonotype was recovered from a man older than 75 with COVID-19, enrolled during active disease. The chain links TRBV6-6 to TRBJ1-1; maybe TRBD1 (5 bases). Sequenced: peripheral blood. The DNA of the CDR3 is TGTGCCACCGCAGGGTACACTGAAGCTTTCTTT. Translated, it gives CATAGYTEAFF.